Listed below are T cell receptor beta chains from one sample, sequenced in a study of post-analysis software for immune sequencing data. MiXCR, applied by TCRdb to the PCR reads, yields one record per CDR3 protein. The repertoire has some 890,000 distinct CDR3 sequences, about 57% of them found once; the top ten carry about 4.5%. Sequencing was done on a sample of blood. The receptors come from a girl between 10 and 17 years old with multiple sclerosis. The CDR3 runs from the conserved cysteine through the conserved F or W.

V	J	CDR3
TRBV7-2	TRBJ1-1	CASSSELGVQAFF
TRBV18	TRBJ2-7	CASSILGRSYEQYF
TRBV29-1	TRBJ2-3	CSVDRGDTQYF
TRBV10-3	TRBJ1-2	CAISASGANYGYTF
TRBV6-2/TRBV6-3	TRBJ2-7	CASSDYSYEQYF
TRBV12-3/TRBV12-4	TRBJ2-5	CASSTYEKGETQYF
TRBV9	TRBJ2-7	CASSSTGGEQYF
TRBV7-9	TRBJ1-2	CASSSSQGESGYTF
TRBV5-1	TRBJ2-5	CASSQKDGGGEQYF
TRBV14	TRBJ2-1	CASSQVTSGYNEQFF
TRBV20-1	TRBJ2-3	CSARERGSTDTQYF
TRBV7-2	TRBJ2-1	CASSLGSLAGSNEQFF
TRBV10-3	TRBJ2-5	CAISEPLEREGETQYF
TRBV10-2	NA	CASSHSGSVETQYF
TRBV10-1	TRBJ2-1	CASSWTGAHNEQFF
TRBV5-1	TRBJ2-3	CASSLALSGGRTDTQYF
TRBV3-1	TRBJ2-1	CASSHGSSYNEQFF
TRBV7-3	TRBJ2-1	CASSLSPGTGHMGHNEQFF
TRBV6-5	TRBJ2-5	CASSSRTRGSEETQYF
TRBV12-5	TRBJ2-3	CASGLVETLGTQYF
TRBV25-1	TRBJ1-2	CASTTGDRGYTF
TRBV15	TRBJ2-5	CATSIGLAKETQYF
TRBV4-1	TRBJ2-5	CANGQAKDSYQETQYF
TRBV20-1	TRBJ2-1	CSAGVGGRVYNEQFF
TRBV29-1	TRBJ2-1	CSVEGRAGEQFF
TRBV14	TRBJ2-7	CASSQELGQGGYEQYF
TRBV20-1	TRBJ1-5	CSATFSTGYNQPQHF
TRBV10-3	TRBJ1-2	CATRTGGFGYTF
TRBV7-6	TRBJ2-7	CASSRGLAGGYEQYF
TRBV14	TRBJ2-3	CASSQDRDSGGVWAAQYF
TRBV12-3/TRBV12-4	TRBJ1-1	CASSLWQGQGTEAFF
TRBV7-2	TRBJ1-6	CASSFNPGNNSPLHF
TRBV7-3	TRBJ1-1	CASSSTGTTNTEAFF
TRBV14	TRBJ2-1	CASSQLAGQQNYNEQFF
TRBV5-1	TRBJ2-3	CASGKREVRTDTQYF
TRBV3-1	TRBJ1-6	CASSQDLVRDRGLRSLHF
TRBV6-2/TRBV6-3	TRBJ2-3	CASSRLLAGGTDTQYF
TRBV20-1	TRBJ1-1	CSAREWLQVATEAFF
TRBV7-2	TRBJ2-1	CASSLEEGDEQFF
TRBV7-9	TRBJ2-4	CASGLQGEFTKNIQYF
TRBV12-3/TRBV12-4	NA	CASSWRAGVRTQYF
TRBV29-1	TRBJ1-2	CSIRQAGRYGYTF
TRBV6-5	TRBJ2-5	CASSYSRFQETQYF
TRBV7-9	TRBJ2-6	CASSLGQTGGRGSGANVLTF
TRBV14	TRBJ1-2	CASSSYQGEGTGYTF
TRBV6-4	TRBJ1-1	CAIKRVHSNTEAFF
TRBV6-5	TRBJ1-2	CASSYYRGLNYGYTF
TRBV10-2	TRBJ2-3	CASRGTSYDTDTQYF
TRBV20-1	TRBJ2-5	CSASVLSRETQYF
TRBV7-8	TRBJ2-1	CASFRLENEQFF
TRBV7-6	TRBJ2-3	CASSFGLAFYTDTQYF
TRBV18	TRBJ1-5	CASSPQGGGNQPQHF
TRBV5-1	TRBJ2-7	CASSLERVYEQYF
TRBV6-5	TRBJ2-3	CASSSRQQVAESSTQYF
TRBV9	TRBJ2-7	CASSLRGETYEQYF
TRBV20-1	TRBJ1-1	CSASMASLNTEAFF
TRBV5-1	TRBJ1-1	CASKDRGQGTEAFF
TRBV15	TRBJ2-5	CATGTSPETQYF
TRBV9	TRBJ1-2	CASSAIGGDYGYTF